This is a list of T cell receptor beta chains from one sample in a study of blood T cell repertoires in COVID-19. The assay was immunoSEQ multiplex PCR, and TCRdb's table has in-frame clones only and misses some. The data contain roughly 80,000 clones, 80% to 90% of them singletons. The sample consisted of peripheral blood. The receptors shown here come from a man aged 50 or older with active COVID-19. Both conserved end residues are part of each CDR3. A D gene is named only where the DNA matches it firmly. The size field is filled for only some rows; it gives once, few, many or a size class.

D	V	J	size	DNA	CDR3
TRBD1	TRBV24-1	TRBJ1-1	-	TGTGCCACCAGCCAGACAGGGGACACTGAAGCTTTCTTT	CATSQTGDTEAFF
TRBD2	TRBV6-6	TRBJ2-1	-	TGTGCCAGCAGTTCCGGACTAGTAAGCGATGAGCAGTTCTTC	CASSSGLVSDEQFF
TRBD1	TRBV30	TRBJ1-6	few	TGTGCCTGGAGTGTACCCAGGGGGTCTTCACCCCTCCACTTT	CAWSVPRGSSPLHF
TRBD1	TRBV6-5	TRBJ2-7	-	TGTGCCAGCAGTTACTTGGGACAGGGGGACGAGCAGTACTTC	CASSYLGQGDEQYF
-	TRBV9	TRBJ1-6	-	TGTGCCAGCAGCGTAGCGGCCAGGCCTGATTCACCCCTCCACTTT	CASSVAARPDSPLHF
-	TRBV5-1	TRBJ1-1	-	TGCGCCAGCAGCCCGCTAGAAATTGAGACTGAAGCTTTCTTT	CASSPLEIETEAFF
-	TRBV3-1/TRBV3-2	TRBJ1-4	-	TGTGCCAGCAGCCCCCCGTTGGGGGGGACTAATGAAAAACTGTTTTTT	CASSPPLGGTNEKLFF
TRBD2	TRBV9	TRBJ2-2	once	TGTGCCAGCAGCCCTTCAAGGACTAGCGCCATCGGGGAGCTGTTTTTT	CASSPSRTSAIGELFF
TRBD2	TRBV24-1	TRBJ2-1	-	TGTGCCACCAGAGCCGGGACTAGCGGGAGTTCGGAGCTCTACAATGAGCAGTTCTTC	CATRAGTSGSSELYNEQFF
-	TRBV27	TRBJ1-4	medium-sized	TGTGCCAGCAGCTACAGGGATCCAACTAATGAAAAACTGTTTTTT	CASSYRDPTNEKLFF
-	TRBV5-6	TRBJ2-3	-	TGTGCCAGCAGCTTCAGGGCTAGTTCAGATACGCAGTATTTT	CASSFRASSDTQYF
TRBD1	TRBV6-6	TRBJ1-5	-	TGTGCCAGCAGCTGGACAGGAGATCAGCCCCAGCATTTT	CASSWTGDQPQHF
-	TRBV15	TRBJ2-7	-	TGTGCCACCAGCAGAGATCCCGGGTACGAGCAGTACTTC	CATSRDPGYEQYF
-	TRBV12-5	TRBJ1-1	-	TGTGCTAGTGGCCTTTCGGGTGCTAGTGCTTTCTTT	CASGLSGASAFF
TRBD2	TRBV27	TRBJ2-1	once	TGTGCCAGCAGTTTATGGGGCGGGAGAAGGGACAATGAGCAGTTCTTC	CASSLWGGRRDNEQFF
-	TRBV6-1	TRBJ2-7	once	TGTGCCAGCAGCGTACAGCCAAACTACGAGCAGTACTTC	CASSVQPNYEQYF